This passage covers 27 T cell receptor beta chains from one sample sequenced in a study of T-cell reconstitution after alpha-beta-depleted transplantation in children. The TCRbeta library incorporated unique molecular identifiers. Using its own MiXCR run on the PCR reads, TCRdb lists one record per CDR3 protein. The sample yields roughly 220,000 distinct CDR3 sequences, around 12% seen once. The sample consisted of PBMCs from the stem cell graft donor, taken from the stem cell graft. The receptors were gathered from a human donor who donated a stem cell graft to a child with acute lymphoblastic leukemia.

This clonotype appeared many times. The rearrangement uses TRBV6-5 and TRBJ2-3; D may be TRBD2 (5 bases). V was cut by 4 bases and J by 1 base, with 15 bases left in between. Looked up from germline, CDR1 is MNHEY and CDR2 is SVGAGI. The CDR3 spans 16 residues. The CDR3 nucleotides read TGTGCCAGCAGTTCACTTGCCGGGGTCGGCACAGATACGCAGTATTTT. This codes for CASSSLAGVGTDTQYF.

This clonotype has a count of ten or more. CDR3 loop: CASSEIQGPYEQYF. Here the CDR3 DNA reads TGCGCCAGCAGTGAGATACAGGGACCCTACGAGCAGTACTTC. The V gene is TRBV10-2, the J gene TRBJ2-7, with D perhaps matching TRBD1 (6 bases). The CDR3 consists of 14 residues. The germline V gene has CDR1 WSHSY and CDR2 SAAADI. V was shortened by 2 bases and J by 2 bases, with 10 bases between the two germline ends.

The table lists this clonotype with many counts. DNA for the CDR3: TGCAGTGCCCCGACTAGCGGGAGGGCAGGGGAGCAGTACTTC. The encoded protein is CSAPTSGRAGEQYF. The V and J genes are TRBV20-1 and TRBJ2-7, with 14 bases aligning to TRBD2. V was clipped by 6 bases and J by 7 bases; unmatched bases: 8. The germline V gene has CDR1 DFQATT and CDR2 SNEGSKA (reference sequence). This CDR3 contains 14 residues.

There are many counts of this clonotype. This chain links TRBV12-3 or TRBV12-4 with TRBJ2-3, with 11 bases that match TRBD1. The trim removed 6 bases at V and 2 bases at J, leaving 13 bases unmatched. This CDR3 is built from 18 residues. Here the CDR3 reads CASSLYPGTGGFTDTQYF. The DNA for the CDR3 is TGTGCCAGCAGCCTTTACCCCGGGACAGGGGGATTCACAGATACGCAGTATTTT.

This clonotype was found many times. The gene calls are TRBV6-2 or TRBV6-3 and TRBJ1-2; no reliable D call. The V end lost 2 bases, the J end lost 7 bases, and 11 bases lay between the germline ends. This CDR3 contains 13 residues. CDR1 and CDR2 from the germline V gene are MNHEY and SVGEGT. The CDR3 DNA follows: TGTGCCAGCAGTTACACAGAGCAGCGTGGCTACACCTTC. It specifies CASSYTEQRGYTF.

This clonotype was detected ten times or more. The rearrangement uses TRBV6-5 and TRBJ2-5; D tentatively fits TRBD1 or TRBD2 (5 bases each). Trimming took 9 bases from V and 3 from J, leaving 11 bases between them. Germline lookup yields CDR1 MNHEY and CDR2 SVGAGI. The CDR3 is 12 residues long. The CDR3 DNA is TGTGCCAGTGGGGGAGCGGAAGAGACCCAGTACTTC. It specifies CASGGAEETQYF.

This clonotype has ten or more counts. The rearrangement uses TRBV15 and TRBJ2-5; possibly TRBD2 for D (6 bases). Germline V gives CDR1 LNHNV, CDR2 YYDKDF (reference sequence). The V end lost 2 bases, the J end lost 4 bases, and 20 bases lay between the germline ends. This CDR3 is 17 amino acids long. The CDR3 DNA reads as TGTGCCACCAGCAGATTCGGAGGGAGCGGCTTTGGAGAGACCCAGTACTTC. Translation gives CATSRFGGSGFGETQYF.

This chain's CDR3 is CASRVGIETGLAGVNEQFF. CDR3 coding DNA: TGTGCCAGCAGGGTGGGAATCGAGACGGGACTAGCGGGAGTTAATGAGCAGTTCTTC. The chain has TRBV12-3 or TRBV12-4 and TRBJ2-1; 14 bases fit TRBD2. After removal of 6 bases from V and 7 bases from J, the junction contained 17 bases not matched to a gene. This CDR3 contains 19 residues.

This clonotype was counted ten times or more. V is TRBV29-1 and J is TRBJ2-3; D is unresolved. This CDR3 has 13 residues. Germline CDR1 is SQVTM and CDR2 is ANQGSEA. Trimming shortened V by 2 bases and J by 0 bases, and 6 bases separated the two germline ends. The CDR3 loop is CSVERASTDTQYF. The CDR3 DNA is TGCAGCGTTGAAAGGGCTAGCACAGATACGCAGTATTTT.

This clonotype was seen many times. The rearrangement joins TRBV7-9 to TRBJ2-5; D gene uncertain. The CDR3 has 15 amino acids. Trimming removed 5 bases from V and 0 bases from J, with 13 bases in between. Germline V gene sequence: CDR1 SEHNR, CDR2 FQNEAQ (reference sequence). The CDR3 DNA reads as TGTGCCAGCAGCCCGCCGTCCTCATACCAAGAGACCCAGTACTTC. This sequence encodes CASSPPSSYQETQYF.

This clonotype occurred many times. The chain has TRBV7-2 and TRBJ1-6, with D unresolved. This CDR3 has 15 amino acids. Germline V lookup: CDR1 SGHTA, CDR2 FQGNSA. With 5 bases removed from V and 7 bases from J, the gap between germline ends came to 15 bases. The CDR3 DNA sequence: TGTGCCAGCAGCATCTCTCGGGGTAGCAATTCACCCCTCCACTTT. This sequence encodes CASSISRGSNSPLHF.

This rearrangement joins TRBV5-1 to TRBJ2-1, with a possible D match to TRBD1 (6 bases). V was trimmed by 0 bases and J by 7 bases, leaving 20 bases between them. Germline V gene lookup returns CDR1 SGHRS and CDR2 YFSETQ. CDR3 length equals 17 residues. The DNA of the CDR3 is TGCGCCAGCAGCTTGGTTTTTTTGGGCCAGGGGTTAAATGAGCAGTTCTTC. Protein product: CASSLVFLGQGLNEQFF.

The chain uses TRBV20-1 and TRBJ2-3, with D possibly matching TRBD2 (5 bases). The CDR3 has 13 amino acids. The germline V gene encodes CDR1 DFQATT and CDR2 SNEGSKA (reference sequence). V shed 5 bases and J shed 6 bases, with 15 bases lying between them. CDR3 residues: CSAFPQPSDTQYF. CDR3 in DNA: TGCAGTGCTTTTCCCCAACCTAGCGATACGCAGTATTTT.

CDR3 amino acids: CASSFGTSGSVPRYNEQFF. CDR3 DNA sequence: TGTGCCAGCAGTTTCGGGACTAGCGGGAGTGTCCCTAGATACAATGAGCAGTTCTTC. The rearrangement links TRBV27 to TRBJ2-1; TRBD2 agrees at 14 bases. The CDR3 is made up of 19 amino acids. V dropped 3 bases and J dropped 4; count of bases not matched to a gene: 11. Per germline, CDR1 MNHEY and CDR2 SMNVEV (reference sequence).

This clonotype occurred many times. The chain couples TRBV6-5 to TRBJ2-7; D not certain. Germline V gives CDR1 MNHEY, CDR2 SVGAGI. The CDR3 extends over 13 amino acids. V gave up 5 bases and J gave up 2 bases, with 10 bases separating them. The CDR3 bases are TGTGCCAGCAGTCGACACGGAGCCTACGAGCAGTACTTC. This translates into CASSRHGAYEQYF.

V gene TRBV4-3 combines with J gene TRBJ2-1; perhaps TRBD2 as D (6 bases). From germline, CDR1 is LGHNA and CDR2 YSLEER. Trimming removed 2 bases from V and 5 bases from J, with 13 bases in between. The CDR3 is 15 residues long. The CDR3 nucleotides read TGCGCCAGCAGCCAACTAGCGAGGCCGGACAATGAGCAGTTCTTC. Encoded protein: CASSQLARPDNEQFF.

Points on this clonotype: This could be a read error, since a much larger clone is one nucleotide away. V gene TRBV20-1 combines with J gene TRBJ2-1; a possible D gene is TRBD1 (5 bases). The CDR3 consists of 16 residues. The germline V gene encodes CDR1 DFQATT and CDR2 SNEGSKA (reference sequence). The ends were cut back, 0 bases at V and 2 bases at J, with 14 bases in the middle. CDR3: CSARDMGQVAYNEQFF. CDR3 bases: TGCAGTGCTAGAGATATGGGGCAGGTGGCCTACAATGAGCAGTTCTTC.

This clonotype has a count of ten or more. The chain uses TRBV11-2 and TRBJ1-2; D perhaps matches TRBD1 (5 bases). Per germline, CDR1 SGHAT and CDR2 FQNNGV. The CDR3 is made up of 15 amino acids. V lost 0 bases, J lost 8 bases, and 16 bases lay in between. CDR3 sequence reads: CASSLDQEGHRGYTF. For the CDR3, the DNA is TGTGCCAGCAGCTTAGATCAGGAGGGGCATCGCGGCTACACCTTC.

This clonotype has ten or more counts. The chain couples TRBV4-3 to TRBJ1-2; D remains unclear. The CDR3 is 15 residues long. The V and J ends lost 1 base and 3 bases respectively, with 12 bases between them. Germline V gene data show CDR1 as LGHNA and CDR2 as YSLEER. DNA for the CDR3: TGCGCCAGCAGCCAAGGGGCGACCGGGGACTATGGCTACACCTTC. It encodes CASSQGATGDYGYTF.

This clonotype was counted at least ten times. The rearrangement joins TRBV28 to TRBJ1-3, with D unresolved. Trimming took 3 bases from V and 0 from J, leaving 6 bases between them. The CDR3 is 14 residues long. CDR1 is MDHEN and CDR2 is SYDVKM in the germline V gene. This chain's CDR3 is CASSFAGSGNTIYF. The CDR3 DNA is TGTGCCAGCAGTTTCGCGGGCTCTGGAAACACCATATATTTT.

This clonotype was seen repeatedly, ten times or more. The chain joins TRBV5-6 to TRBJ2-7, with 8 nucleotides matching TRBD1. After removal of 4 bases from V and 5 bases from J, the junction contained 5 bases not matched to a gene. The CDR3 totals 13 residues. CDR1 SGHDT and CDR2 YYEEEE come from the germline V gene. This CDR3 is CASSQQGVDEQYF. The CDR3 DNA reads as TGTGCCAGCAGCCAACAGGGGGTCGACGAGCAGTACTTC.

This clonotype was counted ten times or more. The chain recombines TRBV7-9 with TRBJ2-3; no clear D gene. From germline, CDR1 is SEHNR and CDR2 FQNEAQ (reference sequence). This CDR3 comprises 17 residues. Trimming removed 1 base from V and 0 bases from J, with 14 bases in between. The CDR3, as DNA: TGTGCCAGCAGCTTAGGATACAAGGGAAGGAGCACAGATACGCAGTATTTT. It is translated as CASSLGYKGRSTDTQYF.

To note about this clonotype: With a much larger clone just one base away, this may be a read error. CDR3 DNA: TGTGCCAGCGGAAAACAGCGGGCCTATAATTCACCCCTCCACTTT. It specifies CASGKQRAYNSPLHF. The rearrangement joins TRBV27 to TRBJ1-6; D uncertain. The ends were cut back, 8 bases at V and 2 bases at J, with 13 bases in the middle. Germline values: CDR1 MNHEY, CDR2 SMNVEV (reference sequence). CDR3 size: 15 residues.

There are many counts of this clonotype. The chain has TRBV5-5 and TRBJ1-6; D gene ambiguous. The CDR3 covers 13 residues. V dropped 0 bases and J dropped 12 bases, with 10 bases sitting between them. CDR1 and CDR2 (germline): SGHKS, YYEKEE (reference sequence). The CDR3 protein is CASSLVAGLPLHF. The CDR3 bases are TGTGCCAGCAGCTTGGTAGCGGGCCTACCCCTCCACTTT.

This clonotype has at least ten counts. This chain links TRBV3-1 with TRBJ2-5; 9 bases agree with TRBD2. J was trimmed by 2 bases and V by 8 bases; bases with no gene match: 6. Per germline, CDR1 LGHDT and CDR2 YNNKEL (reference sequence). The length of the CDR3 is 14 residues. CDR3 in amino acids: CASRPREGQETQYF. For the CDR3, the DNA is TGTGCCAGCCGCCCGCGGGAGGGGCAAGAGACCCAGTACTTC.

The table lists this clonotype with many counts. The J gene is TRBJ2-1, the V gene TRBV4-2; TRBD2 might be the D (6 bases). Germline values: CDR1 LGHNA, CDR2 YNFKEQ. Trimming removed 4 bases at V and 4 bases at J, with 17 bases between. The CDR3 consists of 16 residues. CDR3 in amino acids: CASSPEVAGTYNEQFF. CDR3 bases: TGTGCCAGCAGCCCGGAGGTTGCGGGAACTTACAATGAGCAGTTCTTC.

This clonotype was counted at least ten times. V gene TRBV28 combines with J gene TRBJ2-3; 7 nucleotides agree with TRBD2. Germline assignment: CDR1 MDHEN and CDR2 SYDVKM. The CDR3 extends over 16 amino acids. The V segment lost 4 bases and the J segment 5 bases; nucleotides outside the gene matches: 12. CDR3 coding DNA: TGTGCCAGCAGTTCTCCTTCAGCGGGATTAAGAGATACGCAGTATTTT. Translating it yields CASSSPSAGLRDTQYF.